The 32 T cell receptor beta chains given below trace back to one sample, sequenced in a study of OX40 agonist ivuxolimab in advanced cancers. Data came from immunoSEQ multiplex PCR; TCRdb stores just in-frame clones and leaves some out. Altogether tens of thousands of clones are present, around 84% being singletons, with the ten largest covering roughly 30%. Sequences were derived from CD4+ or CD8+ T cells sorted from blood, sampled in a trial of the OX40 agonist ivuxolimab. The source of these receptors is an adult with an advanced solid tumor such as melanoma, head and neck, liver or kidney cancer.

The rearrangement joins TRBV10-3 to TRBJ2-7; the D is unclear. This CDR3 spans 15 amino acids. V lost 0 bases and J 3 bases, leaving 12 bases between the germline ends. The germline V gene encodes CDR1 ENHRY and CDR2 SYGVKD. The chain's CDR3 is CAISESMGGLYEQYF. For the CDR3, the DNA is TGTGCCATCAGTGAGTCGATGGGTGGTCTCTACGAGCAGTACTTC.

V is TRBV5-4 and J is TRBJ2-7, with 9 positions matching TRBD1. The CDR3 loop spans 15 amino acids. Unmatched junction bases numbered 8, after V lost 0 bases and J lost 7 bases. Looked up from germline, CDR1 is SGHNT and CDR2 is YYREEE (reference sequence). The CDR3 region is CASSLDGQGLVEQYF. In DNA form, the CDR3 reads TGTGCCAGCAGCTTGGATGGACAGGGGTTGGTTGAGCAGTACTTC.

The chain has TRBV28 and TRBJ2-2; 12 bases align to TRBD1. This CDR3 contains 16 residues. The J segment lost 1 base and the V segment lost 8 bases, leaving 5 bases of the junction unmatched. Germline values: CDR1 MDHEN, CDR2 SYDVKM. The CDR3 is CASGTGGYMNTGELFF. In DNA form, the CDR3 reads TGTGCCAGCGGGACAGGGGGCTATATGAACACCGGGGAGCTGTTTTTT.

This clone was detected once. The chain combines TRBV6-1 with TRBJ2-2; D is uncertain. Trimming stripped 1 base from V and 0 bases from J, with 9 bases between. This CDR3 contains 16 residues. Looked up from germline, CDR1 is MNHNS and CDR2 is SASEGT. The CDR3 bases are TGTGCCAGCAGTGAAGGTCCATTCGCGAACACCGGGGAGCTGTTTTTT. It translates to CASSEGPFANTGELFF.

The chain combines TRBV7-8 with TRBJ1-1, with D maybe TRBD1 (6 bases). Trimming removed 6 bases at V and 1 base at J, with 12 bases between. Germline V gives CDR1 SGHVS, CDR2 FQNEAQ. The CDR3 extends over 14 amino acids. The CDR3 is CASSRLQGNTEAFF. The DNA of the CDR3 is TGTGCCAGCAGTCGATTACAGGGGAACACTGAAGCTTTCTTT.

The rearrangement joins TRBV7-3 to TRBJ2-2; weak D call: TRBD1 (6 bases). Trimming took off 6 bases at V and 7 bases at J, with 12 bases between the two ends. Germline-derived CDR1 and CDR2 are SGHTA and FQGTGA. The CDR3 is 13 residues long. The CDR3 DNA reads TGTGCCAGCAGTCAGGGGCCTATCGGGGAGCTGTTTTTT. Translated, it gives CASSQGPIGELFF.

The chain is built from TRBV6-1 and TRBJ2-7; 12 bases are a match to TRBD1. Looked up from germline, CDR1 is MNHNS and CDR2 is SASEGT. The CDR3 loop spans 17 amino acids. The junction had 8 bases not matched to a gene; V was cut back by 0 bases and J by 5 bases. The CDR3 DNA reads as TGTGCCAGCAGTGAAGCGCTGACCGGGACAGGGGGCGACGAGCAGTACTTC. Protein: CASSEALTGTGGDEQYF.

This chain uses TRBV5-1 with TRBJ2-7; D not resolved. From germline, CDR1 is SGHRS and CDR2 YFSETQ. This CDR3 has 15 amino acids. V gave up 0 bases and J gave up 5 bases, with 15 bases separating them. CDR3 in DNA: TGCGCCAGCAGCTTGGGCGGTCTTACGCTGAACGAGCAGTACTTC. This gives the protein CASSLGGLTLNEQYF.

The V call is TRBV9, the J call TRBJ2-2, with D uncertain. V lost 4 bases to trimming and J lost 8 bases, with 12 bases between them. Germline V gives CDR1 SGDLS, CDR2 YYNGEE. The CDR3 contains 13 residues. The CDR3 sequence is CASSPGLWGELFF. As DNA, the CDR3 is TGTGCCAGCAGCCCCGGCCTCTGGGGGGAGCTGTTTTTT.

The V call is TRBV15, the J call TRBJ2-3; no firm D call. The CDR3 is 12 amino acids. Germline V CDR1 and CDR2: LNHNV, YYDKDF (reference sequence). V lost 3 bases and J 4 bases, leaving 5 bases between the germline ends. The CDR3 protein is CATSRTADTQYF. CDR3 sequence (DNA): TGTGCCACCAGCAGGACCGCAGATACGCAGTATTTT. The full variable domain, in which reference TRBV15 and TRBJ2-3 provide the parts outside the CDR3, is DAMVIQNPRYQVTQFGKPVTLSCSQTLNHNVMYWYQQKSSQAPKLLFHYYDKDFNNEADTPDNFQSRRPNTSFCFLDIRSPGLGDTAMYLCATSRTADTQYFGPGTRLTVL.

The chain links TRBV7-2 to TRBJ2-5, with 7 nucleotides matching TRBD1. The trim removed 3 bases at V and 5 bases at J, leaving 9 bases unmatched. The CDR3 sequence is 15 residues long. Germline CDR1 SGHTA, CDR2 FQGNSA. This CDR3 reads CASSFDRVEVETQYF. DNA of the CDR3: TGTGCCAGCAGCTTTGACAGGGTGGAGGTTGAGACCCAGTACTTC.

The chain is built from TRBV4-1 and TRBJ2-7, with TRBD1 as a possible D gene (6 bases). The CDR3 runs to 14 residues. Germline-derived CDR1 and CDR2 are MGHRA and YSYEKL. V was shortened by 2 bases and J by 3 bases, with 11 bases between the two germline ends. The CDR3 sequence is CASSQTEGGYEQYF. The CDR3 coding sequence is TGCGCCAGCAGCCAAACTGAAGGGGGCTACGAGCAGTACTTC.

Only a few counts were recorded for this clone. The chain recombines TRBV4-1 with TRBJ2-7, with 11 bases matching TRBD2. CDR1 and CDR2 (germline): MGHRA, YSYEKL. The CDR3 has 15 residues. J was trimmed by 1 base and V by 5 bases; bases with no gene match: 4. This CDR3 is CASSKTSGASYEQYF. The CDR3, as DNA: TGCGCCAGCAGCAAGACTAGCGGGGCTTCCTACGAGCAGTACTTC.

The chain joins TRBV19 to TRBJ2-7; either TRBD1 or TRBD2 may supply D (5 bases each). CDR3 length equals 15 residues. Germline V lookup: CDR1 LNHDA, CDR2 SQIVND (reference sequence). V gave up 6 bases and J gave up 2 bases, with 17 bases separating them. CDR3 DNA sequence: TGTGCCAGTAGCGCCTCCGGGGCGGTCACCTACGAGCAGTACTTC. Translating gives CASSASGAVTYEQYF.

The genes are TRBV4-2 and TRBJ2-2; D not certain. The V end lost 5 bases, the J end lost 3 bases, and 7 bases lay between the germline ends. The length of the CDR3 is 13 residues. Germline-derived CDR1 and CDR2 are LGHNA and YNFKEQ. The CDR3, as DNA: TGTGCCAGCAGCGAGAAACACACCGGGGAGCTGTTTTTT. As protein: CASSEKHTGELFF.

The rearrangement uses TRBV9 and TRBJ1-2, with 7 bases that match TRBD1. V trimming: 0 bases; J trimming: 4 bases; junction bases outside the gene matches: 3. Germline V CDR1 and CDR2: SGDLS, YYNGEE. The CDR3 is made up of 14 amino acids. The CDR3 coding sequence is TGTGCCAGCAGCGTAGCTTCAGGGGGCTATGGCTACACCTTC. Its translation is CASSVASGGYGYTF.

The J gene is TRBJ2-3, the V gene TRBV6-5; D is unclear. Germline CDR1 reads MNHEY; CDR2 reads SVGAGI. V lost 2 bases and J 0 bases, leaving 9 bases between the germline ends. This CDR3 is built from 15 residues. CDR3: CASSYEGSSTDTQYF. The CDR3 DNA reads as TGTGCCAGCAGTTACGAAGGGTCTAGCACAGATACGCAGTATTTT.

V gene TRBV5-4 combines with J gene TRBJ2-7; 10 positions match TRBD1. The germline V gene has CDR1 SGHNT and CDR2 YYREEE (reference sequence). The CDR3 covers 15 residues. The J segment lost 3 bases and the V segment lost 5 bases, leaving 8 bases of the junction unmatched. CDR3 sequence reads: CASSVSGTGVYEQYF. The CDR3 nucleotides are TGTGCCAGCAGTGTCTCCGGGACAGGGGTCTACGAGCAGTACTTC.

This chain uses TRBV19 with TRBJ2-1, with D hard to call. The V gene lost 10 bases and the J gene lost 3 bases, with 22 bases spanning the gap. Germline V CDR1 and CDR2: LNHDA, SQIVND (reference sequence). This CDR3 spans 16 amino acids. In DNA form, the CDR3 reads TGTGCCACCAAACAACCCGCAGGTAAAGTCTACAATGAGCAGTTCTTC. This codes for CATKQPAGKVYNEQFF.

This chain links TRBV10-2 with TRBJ2-2; 11 nucleotides align to TRBD1. From germline, CDR1 is WSHSY and CDR2 SAAADI. Trimming took 9 bases from V and 5 from J; bases not matched to a gene: 8. The CDR3 consists of 15 residues. The CDR3 DNA reads as TGCGCCAGTAGAGGGACAGGGGGTGTAACCGGGGAGCTGTTTTTT. Protein product: CASRGTGGVTGELFF.

The V call is TRBV27, the J call TRBJ2-7; TRBD2 agrees at 13 bases. Trimming cost V 5 bases and J 0 bases; bases outside gene matches: 4. Germline CDR1 MNHEY, CDR2 SMNVEV (reference sequence). The CDR3 is 16 amino acids. Written as DNA, the CDR3 is TGTGCCAGCAGTCCCCGGACTAGCGGGAGCTCCTACGAGCAGTACTTC. It is translated as CASSPRTSGSSYEQYF.

The chain has TRBV27 and TRBJ2-3, with TRBD2 matching over 7 bases. The germline CDR1 and CDR2 sequences are MNHEY and SMNVEV (reference sequence). V lost 0 bases and J lost 4; bases outside the gene matches: 7. The CDR3 loop spans 16 amino acids. The CDR3 coding sequence is TGTGCCAGCAGTTTATCACTAGCGTGGGCCTCAGATACGCAGTATTTT. Translation: CASSLSLAWASDTQYF.

The chain links TRBV11-2 to TRBJ2-7; unclear D gene. Germline V lookup: CDR1 SGHAT, CDR2 FQNNGV. This CDR3 contains 14 residues. V lost 1 base and J 2 bases, leaving 9 bases between the germline ends. The DNA for the CDR3 is TGTGCCAGCAGCTTAGGTTGGGGTACCTACGAGCAGTACTTC. Amino acids: CASSLGWGTYEQYF.

This clone was picked up a small number of times. The chain uses TRBV6-5 and TRBJ2-5; D is ambiguous. This CDR3 has 11 residues. CDR1 is MNHEY, CDR2 SVGAGI, per germline. V was clipped by 8 bases and J by 4 bases, with 8 bases between them. CDR3 residues: CASWHTETQYF. The CDR3 bases are TGTGCCAGCTGGCATACAGAGACCCAGTACTTC.

The genes are TRBV7-3 and TRBJ2-1; 10 nucleotides match TRBD2. The CDR3 runs 17 residues. Trimming cost V 1 base and J 0 bases; bases outside gene matches: 3. Germline V gene lookup returns CDR1 SGHTA and CDR2 FQGTGA. The CDR3 DNA reads as TGTGCCAGCAGCTTAATAGCTAGCGGGGGCTCCTACAATGAGCAGTTCTTC. The encoded protein is CASSLIASGGSYNEQFF.

This chain connects TRBV6-5 to TRBJ1-4; weak D call: TRBD1 (5 bases). Trimming left V 6 bases short and J 4 bases short, with 12 bases between. Germline V lookup: CDR1 MNHEY, CDR2 SVGAGI. This CDR3 is 14 amino acids long. The CDR3 DNA reads as TGTGCCAGCAGCCGGGACCTGGATAATGAAAAACTGTTTTTT. Translating gives CASSRDLDNEKLFF.

The chain links TRBV7-6 to TRBJ1-3, with D perhaps TRBD1 (5 bases). The germline gives CDR1 SGHVS, CDR2 FNYEAQ. Trimming pared 5 bases from V and 2 bases from J, leaving 13 bases between. The CDR3 consists of 15 residues. Here the CDR3 DNA reads TGTGCCAGCAGCCCAGTTGGGGCCGCTGGAAACACCATATATTTT. Its protein product is CASSPVGAAGNTIYF.

V and J are TRBV11-2 and TRBJ2-3; no firm D call. The germline CDR1 and CDR2 sequences are SGHAT and FQNNGV. This CDR3 region has 11 residues. Trimming removed 6 bases at V and 6 bases at J, with 7 bases between. CDR3 loop: CASRMRDTQYF. The CDR3 nucleotides read TGTGCCAGCAGGATGAGGGATACGCAGTATTTT.

This sequence joins TRBV27 and TRBJ2-7, with 11 nucleotides matching TRBD2. The CDR3 loop spans 15 amino acids. J lost 1 base, V lost 5 bases, and 4 bases had no gene match. Germline V lookup: CDR1 MNHEY, CDR2 SMNVEV (reference sequence). CDR3 nucleotides: TGTGCCAGCAGTAGCCGACTAGCGGGATCCTACGAGCAGTACTTC. It translates to CASSSRLAGSYEQYF.

The chain links TRBV10-3 to TRBJ2-3; a possible D gene is TRBD2 (7 bases). CDR1 ENHRY and CDR2 SYGVKD come from the germline V gene. The CDR3 spans 13 residues. The V gene lost 7 bases and the J gene lost 5 bases, with 13 bases spanning the gap. The CDR3 bases are TGTGCCATCATGGGGGGGGGCGAAGATACGCAGTATTTT. It codes for CAIMGGGEDTQYF.

This chain links TRBV7-6 with TRBJ1-1; a weak D match, TRBD1 (5 bases). Trimming left V 4 bases short and J 8 bases short, with 17 bases between. Germline lookup yields CDR1 SGHVS and CDR2 FNYEAQ. This CDR3 comprises 14 residues. CDR3 residues: CASSSHRGEAEAFF. The CDR3 region has the DNA TGTGCCAGCAGCTCACACAGAGGGGAGGCGGAAGCTTTCTTT.

The rearrangement uses TRBV6-6 and TRBJ1-5, with D uncertain. The CDR3 totals 15 residues. Trimming took 0 bases from V and 1 from J, leaving 7 bases between them. Germline V CDR1 and CDR2: MNHNY, SVGAGI (reference sequence). The CDR3 sequence: CASSYSEPSNQPQHF. The CDR3, as DNA: TGTGCCAGCAGTTACTCGGAGCCGAGCAATCAGCCCCAGCATTTT.